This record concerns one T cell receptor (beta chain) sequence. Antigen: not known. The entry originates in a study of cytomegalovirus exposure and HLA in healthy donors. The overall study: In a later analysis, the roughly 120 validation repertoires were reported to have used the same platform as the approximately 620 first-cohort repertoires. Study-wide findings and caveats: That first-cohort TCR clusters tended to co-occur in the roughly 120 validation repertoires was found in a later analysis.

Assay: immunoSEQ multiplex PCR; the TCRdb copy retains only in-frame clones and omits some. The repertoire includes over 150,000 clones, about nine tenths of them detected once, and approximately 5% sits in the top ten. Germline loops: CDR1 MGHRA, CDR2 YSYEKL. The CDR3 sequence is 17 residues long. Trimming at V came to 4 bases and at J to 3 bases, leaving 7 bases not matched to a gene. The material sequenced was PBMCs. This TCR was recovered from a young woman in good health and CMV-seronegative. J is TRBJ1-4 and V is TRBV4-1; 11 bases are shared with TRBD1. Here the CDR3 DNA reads TGCGCCAGCAGCCCCTCGGGACAGGGGGAGGCTAATGAAAAACTGTTTTTT. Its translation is CASSPSGQGEANEKLFF.